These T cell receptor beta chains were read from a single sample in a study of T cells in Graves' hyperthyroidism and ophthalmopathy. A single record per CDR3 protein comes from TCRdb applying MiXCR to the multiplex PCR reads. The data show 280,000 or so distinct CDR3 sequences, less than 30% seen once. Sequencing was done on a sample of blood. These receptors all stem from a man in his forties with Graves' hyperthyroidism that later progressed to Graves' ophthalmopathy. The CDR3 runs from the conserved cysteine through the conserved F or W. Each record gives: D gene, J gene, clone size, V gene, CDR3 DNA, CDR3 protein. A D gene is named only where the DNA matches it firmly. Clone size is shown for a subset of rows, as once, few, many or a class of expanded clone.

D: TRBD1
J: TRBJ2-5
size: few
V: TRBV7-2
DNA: TGTGCCAGCAGCGGACGCAGGGGGGAGACCCAGTACTTC
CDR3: CASSGRRGETQYF

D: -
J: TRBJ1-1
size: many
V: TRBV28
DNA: TGTGCCAGCAGCCGAATTTGGGGAGATACCACTGAAGCTTTCTTT
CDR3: CASSRIWGDTTEAFF

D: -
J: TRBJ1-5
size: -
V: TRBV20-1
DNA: TGCAGTGCTTCTCTAACTATTTCACAGGGCCCGCCCCAGCATTTT
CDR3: CSASLTISQGPPQHF

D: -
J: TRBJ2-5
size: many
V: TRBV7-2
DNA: TGTGCCAGCAGCTTATTAGTGCAAGAGACCCAGTACTTC
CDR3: CASSLLVQETQYF

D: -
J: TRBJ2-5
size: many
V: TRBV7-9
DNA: TGTGCCAGCAGCTTAATGGCTAACCAACGGACCCAGTACTTC
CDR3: CASSLMANQRTQYF

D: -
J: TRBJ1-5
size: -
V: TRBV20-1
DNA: TGCAGTGCTAGCCGGTTAGAAGGCAATCAGCCCCAGCATTTT
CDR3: CSASRLEGNQPQHF

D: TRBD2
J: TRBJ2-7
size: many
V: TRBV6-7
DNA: TGTGCCAGCAGTTCCAACTACAATTGGCGGGGGGCGCAAGTAGTACTGACCTACGAGCAGTACTTC
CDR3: CASSSNYNWRGAQVVLTYEQYF

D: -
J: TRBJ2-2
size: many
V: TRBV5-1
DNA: TGCGCCAGCAGCTATCGGGACGCCGGGGAGCTGTTTTTT
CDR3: CASSYRDAGELFF

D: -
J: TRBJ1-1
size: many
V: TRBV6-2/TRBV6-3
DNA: TGTGCCAGCAGTTACCCCGCCAGAGAAGCTTTCTTT
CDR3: CASSYPAREAFF

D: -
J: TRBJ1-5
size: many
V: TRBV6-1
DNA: TGTGCCAGCAGTGCCCAAGGGGGCAATCAGCCCCAGCATTTT
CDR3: CASSAQGGNQPQHF

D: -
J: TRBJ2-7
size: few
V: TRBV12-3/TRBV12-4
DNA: TGTGCCAGCACCCTCGGGGGAAGAGAGGAGCAGTACTTC
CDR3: CASTLGGREEQYF

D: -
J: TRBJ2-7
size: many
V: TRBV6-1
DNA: TGTGCCAGCATAGCAGGGGATTCCTACGAGCAGTACTTC
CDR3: CASIAGDSYEQYF

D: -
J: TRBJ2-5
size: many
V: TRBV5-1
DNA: TGCGCCAGCAGCGTCCAAGGGGCACAGTACTTC
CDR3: CASSVQGAQYF

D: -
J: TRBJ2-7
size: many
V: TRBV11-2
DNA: TGTGCCAGCAGCTTAGGAATAGGGACCTACGAGCAGTACTTC
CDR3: CASSLGIGTYEQYF

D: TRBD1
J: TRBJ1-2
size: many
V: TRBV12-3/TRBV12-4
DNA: TGTGCCAGCCAAAGATCAGGGGGCGGGTATGGCTACACCTTC
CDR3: CASQRSGGGYGYTF

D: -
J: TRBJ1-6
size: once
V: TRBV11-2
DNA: TGTGCCAGCAGCGGAAAATACCGGGACACTTATAATTCACCCCTCCACTTT
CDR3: CASSGKYRDTYNSPLHF

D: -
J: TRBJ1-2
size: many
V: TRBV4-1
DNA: TGCGCCAGCAGCCAAGACAGCCCAAACTATGGCTACACCTTC
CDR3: CASSQDSPNYGYTF

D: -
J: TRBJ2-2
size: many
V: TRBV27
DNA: TGTGCCAGCAGTTTAGTCGGCAGGGGGAACACCGGGGAGCTGTTTTTT
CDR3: CASSLVGRGNTGELFF

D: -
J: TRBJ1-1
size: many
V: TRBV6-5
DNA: TGTGCCAGCAGTTACTTAATAGGGGGGGTGAACACTGAAGCTTTCTTT
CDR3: CASSYLIGGVNTEAFF

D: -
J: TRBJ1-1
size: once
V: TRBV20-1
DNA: TGCAGTGCTAGCCTGACGACGACCACTGAAGCTTTCTTT
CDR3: CSASLTTTTEAFF

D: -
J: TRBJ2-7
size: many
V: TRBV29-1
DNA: TGCAGCGTCCAGGGGGGCCTCTACGAGCAGTACTTC
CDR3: CSVQGGLYEQYF

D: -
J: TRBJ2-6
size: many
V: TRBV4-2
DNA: TGTGCCAGCAGCCAATACCTGGGGTTATACTCTGGGGCCAACGTCCTGACTTTC
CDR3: CASSQYLGLYSGANVLTF

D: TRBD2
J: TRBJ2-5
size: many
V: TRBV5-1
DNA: TGCGCCAGCAGCCCGCGGAGGACTAGCGGGAGGAGGCGAGAGACCCAGTACTTC
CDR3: CASSPRRTSGRRRETQYF

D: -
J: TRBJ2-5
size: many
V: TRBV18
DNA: TGTGCCAGCTCCCTTTCTAATATTTACGGAGAGACCCAGTACTTC
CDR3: CASSLSNIYGETQYF

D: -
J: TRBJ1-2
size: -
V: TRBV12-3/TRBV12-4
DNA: TGTGCCAGCAGTAGGCAGGGGAGCTATGGCTACACCTTC
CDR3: CASSRQGSYGYTF

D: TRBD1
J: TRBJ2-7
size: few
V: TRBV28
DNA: TGTGCCAGCACACCAGGGGGTAGCTACGAGCAGTACTTC
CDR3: CASTPGGSYEQYF

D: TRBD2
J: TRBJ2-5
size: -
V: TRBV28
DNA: TGTGCCAGCAGTATCCAGGGACTAGCGGGCCCGAGGGTGGAGACCCAGTACTTC
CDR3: CASSIQGLAGPRVETQYF

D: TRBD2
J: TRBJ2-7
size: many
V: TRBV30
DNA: TGTGCCTGGAGAGAACTAGCGGGTGCCTACGAGCAGTACTTC
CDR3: CAWRELAGAYEQYF

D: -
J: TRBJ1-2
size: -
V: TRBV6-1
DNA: TGTGCCAGCAGTGCCTCGCAGGGGTTTGGCTATGGCTACACCTTC
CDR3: CASSASQGFGYGYTF

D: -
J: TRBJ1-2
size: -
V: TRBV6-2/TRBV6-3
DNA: TGTGCCAGCAGTCCACCCCCTTCGGGTAACTATGGCTACACCTTC
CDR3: CASSPPPSGNYGYTF

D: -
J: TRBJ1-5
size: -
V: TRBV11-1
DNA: TGTGCCAGCAGCTTAGTCGGGGGGGCGGGCAATCAGCCCCAGCATTTT
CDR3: CASSLVGGAGNQPQHF

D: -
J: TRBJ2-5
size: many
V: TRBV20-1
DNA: TGCAGTGCCTACTACGGAGAGACCCAGTACTTC
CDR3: CSAYYGETQYF

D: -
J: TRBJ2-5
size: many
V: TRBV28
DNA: TGTGCCAGCAGTTTATCACTAACTGGAGAGACCCAGTACTTC
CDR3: CASSLSLTGETQYF

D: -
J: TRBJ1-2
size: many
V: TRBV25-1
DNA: TGTGCCAGTCAGGGTGCCTATGGCTACACCTTC
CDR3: CASQGAYGYTF

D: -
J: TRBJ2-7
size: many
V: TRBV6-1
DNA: TGTGCCAGCAGTGCGGATCTCTCCTACGAGCAGTACTTC
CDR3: CASSADLSYEQYF

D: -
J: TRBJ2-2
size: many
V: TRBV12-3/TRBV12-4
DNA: TGTGCCAGCAGTTCCGACAGGTGGACCACCGGGGAGCTGTTTTTT
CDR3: CASSSDRWTTGELFF

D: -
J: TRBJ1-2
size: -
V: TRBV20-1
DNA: TGCAGTGCTTCTCTTACAGGGTACTATGGCTACACCTTC
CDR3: CSASLTGYYGYTF

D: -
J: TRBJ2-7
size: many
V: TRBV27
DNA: TGTGCCAGCAGTTTAAGGGGCCGCCAGGACGAGCAGTACTTC
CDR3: CASSLRGRQDEQYF